The TCR beta chain under discussion was sequenced for a study of cytomegalovirus exposure and HLA in healthy donors. Overall study: According to later analysis, the same platform produced the roughly 120 validation and several hundred first-cohort repertoires.

The germline CDR1 and CDR2 sequences are SGDLS and YYNGEE. V shed 4 bases and J 8 bases; nucleotides not matched to a gene: 15. This CDR3 is built from 16 residues. The study drew the donors from its approximately 110-subject validation cohort, separate from the approximately 700-subject first cohort. On this clone: Its specificity is unknown.

Generated by immunoSEQ multiplex PCR, the TCRdb table keeps only in-frame clones and is missing some. The data show about 150,000 clones, with around 80% seen just once and less than 35% held by the top ten. Study observations and caveats: According to the study, around 150 TCR beta chains were cytomegalovirus-associated. The tendency of first-cohort TCR clusters to co-occur in the 100 to 150 validation repertoires was identified by a subsequent analysis.

The sequenced material came from PBMCs. This sequence joins TRBV9 and TRBJ2-3; TRBD2 aligns across 8 bases. This sequence originates from a man in his thirties or forties in good health and CMV-seropositive. The CDR3 sequence: CASSTIAGTATGTQYF. The CDR3 coding sequence is TGTGCCAGCAGCACCATAGCGGGGACGGCCACGGGTACGCAGTATTTT. The full variable domain, with the rest looked up from reference TRBV9 and TRBJ2-3, is DSGVTQTPKHLITATGQRVTLRCSPRSGDLSVYWYQQSLDQGLQFLIQYYNGEERAKGNILERFSAQQFPDLHSELNLSSLELGDSALYFCASSTIAGTATGTQYFGPGTRLTVL.